The 14 T cell receptor beta chains below come from one sample, sequenced in a study of blood T cell repertoires in COVID-19. This table comes from immunoSEQ multiplex PCR, and its TCRdb copy is limited to in-frame clones, with some not included. The sample carries roughly 170,000 clones, 70% to 85% recorded once. The sequenced material came from PBMCs or T cells enriched from blood (not recorded which). The receptors come from a woman between 45 and 65 years old who had recovered from COVID-19.

V is TRBV3-1 (or the pseudogene TRBV3-2) and J is TRBJ2-7; TRBD2 matches at 12 bases. Germline CDR1 and CDR2: LGHDT and YNNKEL (reference sequence). The CDR3 is made up of 15 amino acids. Trimming at V came to 1 base and at J to 7 bases, leaving 5 bases not matched to a gene. The DNA of the CDR3 is TGTGCCAGCAGCCAAGGGACTAGCGGGGCCTCTGAGCAGTACTTC. It yields the protein CASSQGTSGASEQYF.

V and J are TRBV12-5 and TRBJ2-1; 8 bases map to TRBD2. The ends lost 0 bases at V and 7 bases at J; junction bases unmatched: 17. CDR1 and CDR2 (germline): LGHNT, FRNRAP. CDR3 size: 19 residues. The CDR3 DNA follows: TGTGCTAGTGGTTTGGTACAAAAGTCGGGACTAGAGAAAGGTAATGAGCAGTTCTTC. Its protein is CASGLVQKSGLEKGNEQFF. The complete variable domain, with remaining parts taken from reference TRBV12-5 and TRBJ2-1, reads DARVTQTPRHKVTEMGQEVTMRCQPILGHNTVFWYRQTMMQGLELLAYFRNRAPLDDSGMPKDRFSAEMPDATLATLKIQPSEPRDSAVYFCASGLVQKSGLEKGNEQFFGPGTRLTVL.

J is TRBJ2-3 and V is TRBV5-1, with TRBD1 identical over 7 bases. The CDR3 extends over 16 amino acids. With V trimmed by 1 base and J by 5 bases, 10 bases remained unmatched. The germline V gene encodes CDR1 SGHRS and CDR2 YFSETQ. This CDR3 is CASSLPEQGTRDTQYF. In nucleotides, the CDR3 is TGCGCCAGCAGCTTGCCTGAACAGGGGACCAGAGATACGCAGTATTTT. The full variable domain, rest sourced from reference TRBV5-1 and TRBJ2-3, is KAGVTQTPRYLIKTRGQQVTLSCSPISGHRSVSWYQQTPGQGLQFLFEYFSETQRNKGNFPGRFSGRQFSNSRSEMNVSTLELGDSALYLCASSLPEQGTRDTQYFGPGTRLTVL.

The chain couples TRBV11-3 to TRBJ2-2, with 7 positions matching TRBD2. Per germline, CDR1 SGHNT and CDR2 YENEEA. Trimming took 5 bases from V and 6 from J; bases not matched to a gene: 0. This CDR3 has 12 residues. As DNA, the CDR3 is TGTGCCAGCAGCCGGGGGGCCGGGGAGCTGTTTTTT. Protein sequence: CASSRGAGELFF.

This sequence joins TRBV24-1 and TRBJ2-1; D is possibly TRBD1 (6 bases). The V gene's germline CDR1 is KGHDR and CDR2 SFDVKD. V was trimmed by 4 bases and J by 4 bases, leaving 10 bases between them. The CDR3 loop spans 14 amino acids. The CDR3 reads CATSDGTPYNEQFF. The CDR3 DNA follows: TGTGCCACCAGTGACGGGACACCTTACAATGAGCAGTTCTTC.

This clone was seen only a few times. The chain links TRBV25-1 to TRBJ1-1; D is ambiguous. This CDR3 contains 13 residues. Trimming pared 0 bases from V and 11 bases from J, leaving 13 bases between. In germline, CDR1 is MGHDK, CDR2 SYGVNS. The CDR3 protein is CASSEYSAPGAFF. As DNA, the CDR3 is TGTGCCAGCAGTGAATATTCGGCCCCCGGGGCTTTCTTT.

The chain has TRBV27 and TRBJ2-3; TRBD1 aligns across 9 bases. The J segment lost 3 bases and the V segment lost 3 bases, leaving 1 base of the junction unmatched. The CDR3 runs 14 residues. CDR1 MNHEY and CDR2 SMNVEV come from the germline V gene (reference sequence). The CDR3 DNA reads as TGTGCCAGCAGTTTGGACAGGGGAACAGATACGCAGTATTTT. As protein: CASSLDRGTDTQYF.

The chain combines TRBV15 with TRBJ2-7, with D hard to call. This CDR3 contains 13 residues. Trimming shortened V by 0 bases and J by 4 bases, and 7 bases separated the two germline ends. Germline loops: CDR1 LNHNV, CDR2 YYDKDF (reference sequence). CDR3 amino acids: CATSRDPLYEQYF. As DNA, the CDR3 is TGTGCCACCAGCAGAGACCCGTTGTACGAGCAGTACTTC.

This clone was counted only a few times. The chain uses TRBV28 and TRBJ2-1; 8 bases line up with TRBD2. Trimming at V came to 5 bases and at J to 6 bases, leaving 9 bases not matched to a gene. Looked up from germline, CDR1 is MDHEN and CDR2 is SYDVKM. This CDR3 spans 15 amino acids. The CDR3 sequence: CASSPPGLVANEQFF. The CDR3 DNA sequence: TGTGCCAGCAGTCCTCCGGGACTAGTAGCCAATGAGCAGTTCTTC.

The chain joins TRBV23-1 to TRBJ2-1; 7 bases map to TRBD2. TRBV23-1 has ORF status, its function being uncertain. Trimming cost V 3 bases and J 2 bases; bases outside gene matches: 4. The CDR3 is made up of 15 amino acids. CDR3 loop: CASSQSGTPYNEQFF. CDR3 coding DNA: TGCGCCAGCAGTCAGAGCGGGACCCCCTACAATGAGCAGTTCTTC.

This clone was recorded many times. The CDR3 bases are TGTGCCAGCTCACCACCCTCTAGCGGGAGCCGCACAGATACGCAGTATTTT. Its translation is CASSPPSSGSRTDTQYF. The rearrangement uses TRBV18 and TRBJ2-3; TRBD2 aligns across 10 bases. J lost 1 base, V lost 0 bases, and 4 bases had no gene match. Germline CDR1 KGHSH, CDR2 LQKENI. This CDR3 contains 17 residues.

This clone was detected only once. This chain uses TRBV18 with TRBJ1-6; perhaps TRBD1 as D (6 bases). Trimming left V 4 bases short and J 6 bases short, with 10 bases between. Per the germline V gene, CDR1 is KGHSH and CDR2 is LQKENI. This CDR3 comprises 14 residues. The CDR3 DNA follows: TGTGCCAGCTCACTCGGACAGTTTAATTCACCCCTCCACTTT. Translated, it gives CASSLGQFNSPLHF.

J is TRBJ1-6 and V is TRBV30; unclear D gene. V was pared by 3 bases and J by 2 bases, with 8 bases between. Per the germline V gene, CDR1 is GTSNPN and CDR2 is SVGIG (reference sequence). The CDR3 contains 14 residues. CDR3 amino acids: CAWRAGPYNSPLHF. The CDR3 coding sequence is TGTGCCTGGAGGGCGGGCCCCTATAATTCACCCCTCCACTTT. Variable domain in full (rest from reference TRBV30 and TRBJ1-6): SQTIHQWPATLVQPVGSPLSLECTVEGTSNPNLYWYRQAAGRGLQLLFYSVGIGQISSEVPQNLSASRPQDRQFILSSKKLLLSDSGFYLCAWRAGPYNSPLHFGNGTRLTVT.

The chain recombines TRBV5-4 with TRBJ2-5, with D perhaps TRBD1 (5 bases). Germline V CDR1 and CDR2: SGHNT, YYREEE (reference sequence). Trimming stripped 4 bases from V and 6 bases from J, with 13 bases between. There are 13 residues in the CDR3. CDR3 sequence reads: CASSNEGVQTQYF. The CDR3 nucleotides read TGTGCCAGCAGCAATGAAGGGGTACAGACCCAGTACTTC.